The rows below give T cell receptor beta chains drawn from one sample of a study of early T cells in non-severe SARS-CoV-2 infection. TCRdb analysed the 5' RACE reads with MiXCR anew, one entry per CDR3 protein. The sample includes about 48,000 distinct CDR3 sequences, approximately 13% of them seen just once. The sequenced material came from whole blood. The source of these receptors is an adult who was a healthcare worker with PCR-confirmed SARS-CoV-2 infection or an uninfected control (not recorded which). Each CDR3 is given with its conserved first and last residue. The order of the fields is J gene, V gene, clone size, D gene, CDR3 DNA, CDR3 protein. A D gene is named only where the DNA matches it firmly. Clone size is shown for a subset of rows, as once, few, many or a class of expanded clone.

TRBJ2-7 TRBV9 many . TGTGCCAGCAGCGTAGCTGAAACCTACGAGCAGTACTTC CASSVAETYEQYF
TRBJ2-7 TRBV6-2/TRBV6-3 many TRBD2 TGTGCCAGCACTAGCGGGGCCTACGAGCAGTACTTC CASTSGAYEQYF
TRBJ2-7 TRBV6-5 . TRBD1 TGTGCCAGCAGCCAGGACAGGGGCCCCTCCGAGCAGTACTTC CASSQDRGPSEQYF
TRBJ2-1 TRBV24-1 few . TGTGCCACCAGTGATTTGGGTGGGGGGATAGAGCAGTTCTTC CATSDLGGGIEQFF
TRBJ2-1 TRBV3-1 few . TGTGCCAGCAGCCAAGTAAGGAACAACAATGAGCAGTTCTTC CASSQVRNNNEQFF
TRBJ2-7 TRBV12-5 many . TGTGCTAGTGGTTTGGTACAGAGGTCCTACGAGCAGTACTTC CASGLVQRSYEQYF
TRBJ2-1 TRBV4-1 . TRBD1 TGCGCCAGCAGCCATCTTGGGACAGGCAATGAGCAGTTCTTC CASSHLGTGNEQFF
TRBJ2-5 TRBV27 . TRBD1 TGTGCCAGCAGTTTATCGATAGGGGGCGAAGAGACCCAGTACTTC CASSLSIGGEETQYF
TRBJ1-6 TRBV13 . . TGTGCCAGCAGCCGGACTTATAGCTCACCCCTCCACTTT CASSRTYSSPLHF
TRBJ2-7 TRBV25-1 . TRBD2 TGTGCCAGCAGGGAAGGGTCAAGCGGGGCCTACGAGCAGTACTTC CASREGSSGAYEQYF
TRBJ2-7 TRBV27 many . TGTGCCAGCAGTTCCCAGGGACCCTACGAGCAGTACTTC CASSSQGPYEQYF
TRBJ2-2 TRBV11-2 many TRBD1 TGTGCCAGCAGCGCCGGGACAGGGGGCCGGACCGGGGAGCTGTTTTTT CASSAGTGGRTGELFF
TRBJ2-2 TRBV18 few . TGTGCCAGCTCACCTTTTGACATCGCCGGGGAGCTGTTTTTT CASSPFDIAGELFF
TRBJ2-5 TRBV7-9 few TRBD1 TGTGCCAGCAGAGGCCGGGACAGGGCATACCAAGAGACCCAGTACTTC CASRGRDRAYQETQYF
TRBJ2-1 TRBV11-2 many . TGTGCCAGCAGCTTAGACGGCTTCTACAATGAGCAGTTCTTC CASSLDGFYNEQFF
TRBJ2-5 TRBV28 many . TGTGCCAGCAGTTTATATAGCTCGGGCAGGGGGAACCTGGCGGGGTACCAAGAGACCCAGTACTTC CASSLYSSGRGNLAGYQETQYF
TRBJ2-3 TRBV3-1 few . TGTGCCAGCAGCCCCCCAGAACGCTACGGCACAGATACGCAGTATTTT CASSPPERYGTDTQYF
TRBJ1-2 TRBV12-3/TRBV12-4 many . TGTGCCAGCAGTTTTGAGGGGTACGGCGGCTACACCTTC CASSFEGYGGYTF
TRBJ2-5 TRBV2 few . TGTGCCAGCAGTGAATTCGGCCTCCCCACCCAAGAGACCCAGTACTTC CASSEFGLPTQETQYF
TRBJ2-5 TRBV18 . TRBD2 TGTGCCAGCTCACGCGGACTAGCCGGTTTTGCGGAGACCCAGTACTTC CASSRGLAGFAETQYF
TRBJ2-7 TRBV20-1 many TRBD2 TGCAGTGCTAGAGATTTTTGGCGGGAGCGCCGAGACGAGCAGTACTTC CSARDFWRERRDEQYF
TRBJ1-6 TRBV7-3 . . TGTGCCAGCAGCCTGCTCGGTATCGATAATTCACCCCTCCACTTT CASSLLGIDNSPLHF
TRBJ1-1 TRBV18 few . TGTGCCAGCGAACCTCCGGGAGCAAGAAACACTGAAGCTTTCTTT CASEPPGARNTEAFF
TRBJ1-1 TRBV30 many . TGTGCCTGGAGTGTAAAGGGGACCGAAGCTTTCTTT CAWSVKGTEAFF
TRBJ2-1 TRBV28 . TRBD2 TGTGCCAGCACCCTAGCGGGAGTCCGAAATGAGCAGTTCTTC CASTLAGVRNEQFF
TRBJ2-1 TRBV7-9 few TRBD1 TGTGCCAGCAGCGAGCGGACAGGGAGATACAATGAGCAGTTCTTC CASSERTGRYNEQFF
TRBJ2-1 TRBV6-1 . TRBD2 TGTGCCAGCAACCCCCAAAGGTTGGGAGACACCCAGCGGGAGCCCTGGGGGAATGAGCAGTTCTTC CASNPQRLGDTQREPWGNEQFF
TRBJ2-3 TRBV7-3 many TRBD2 TGTGCCAGCAGCTCCAGCGGGGGGGCCCACGATACGCAGTATTTT CASSSSGGAHDTQYF
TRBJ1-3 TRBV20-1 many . TGCAGTGCGGGGCCTGGAAACACCATATATTTT CSAGPGNTIYF
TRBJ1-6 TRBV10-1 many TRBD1 TGCGCCAGCATAACCGATACAGGGGACTCCTATAATTCACCCCTCCACTTT CASITDTGDSYNSPLHF
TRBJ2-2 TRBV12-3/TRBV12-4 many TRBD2 TGTGCTACCCTAGCGGAGGGCACCGGGGAGCTGTTTTTT CATLAEGTGELFF
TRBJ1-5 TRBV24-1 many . TGTGCCACCAGTGATAGGACAAATCAGCCCCAGCATTTT CATSDRTNQPQHF
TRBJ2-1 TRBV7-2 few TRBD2 TGTGCCAGCAGCTCCGTAGCGGGCCTGGGCGGTGAGCAGTTCTTC CASSSVAGLGGEQFF
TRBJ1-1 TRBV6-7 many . TGTGCCAGCAGTTACATAACAGAGGGGAGGAACACTGAAGCTTTCTTT CASSYITEGRNTEAFF